The entry that follows covers one T cell receptor (beta chain) sequence. Its antigen is still unknown. This entry is derived from a study of identical twins' blood T cells. Overall study results and limits: Abundant TCRbeta CDR3s overlapped more between twins than with unrelated donors.

Likely shared infections and vaccines: all three twin pairs were reared together. TCRdb redid the calling of the 5' RACE reads with MiXCR, one entry per CDR3 protein. The sample holds roughly 380,000 distinct CDR3 sequences, roughly 28% seen once. The V and J ends lost 9 bases and 5 bases respectively, with 14 bases between them. Germline assignment: CDR1 LNHDA and CDR2 SQIVND (reference sequence). The CDR3 sequence is 13 residues long. The receptor comes from a woman between 18 and 49 years old in good health. The sequenced sample was PBMCs. The chain is built from TRBV19 and TRBJ2-1; D unclear. CDR3 sequence reads: CASARQHNNEQFF. For the CDR3, the DNA is TGTGCCAGCGCCCGGCAGCACAACAATGAGCAGTTCTTC.